One sample yielded the 20 T cell receptor beta chains listed below, sequenced in a study of human T cells and chemical hapten exposure. Time point: patch test 3, about 24 weeks after DPC sensitization. Specified treatment: therapeutic diphenylcyclopropenone sensitization with weekly scalp DPC. TCRdb re-derived calls from the RACE reads in MiXCR, one entry per CDR3 protein. The sample includes about 190,000 distinct CDR3 sequences, about 25% seen only once; the top ten take 2.5%. The material was whole blood, obtained in connection with sensitization to the hapten diphenylcyclopropenone (DPC). The source is a woman between 40 and 50 years old with alopecia areata. Some clones in this sample may be carry-over from other donors' samples.

The DNA for the CDR3 is TGTGCCAGCAGGACGATAATAAGGCGAGGCACCGGGGAGCTGTTTTTT. It yields the protein CASRTIIRRGTGELFF. This rearrangement joins TRBV27 to TRBJ2-2, with D unclear. From germline, CDR1 is MNHEY and CDR2 SMNVEV (reference sequence). Trimming shortened V by 6 bases and J by 4 bases, and 18 bases separated the two germline ends. The CDR3 is 16 residues long.

The CDR3 region has the DNA TGCGCCAGCAGCCAAGTGTACAGGGGGCGTGACACCGGGGAGCTGTTTTTT. This gives the protein CASSQVYRGRDTGELFF. This chain links TRBV4-1 with TRBJ2-2; TRBD1 matches at 9 bases. CDR1 and CDR2 (germline): MGHRA, YSYEKL. CDR3 length equals 17 residues. V was pared by 1 base and J by 3 bases, with 6 bases of the junction left unmatched.

A remark on this clonotype: Lacking the conserved final phenylalanine or tryptophan, this CDR3 likely reflects a read error. The gene calls are TRBV27 and TRBJ2-1; D remains ambiguous. CDR1 and CDR2 (germline): MNHEY, SMNVEV (reference sequence). Trimming removed 3 bases at V and 10 bases at J, with 13 bases between. The CDR3 contains 13 residues. The CDR3 loop reads CASSLPPLGEQFY. For the CDR3, the DNA is TGTGCCAGCAGTTTGCCTCCGCTAGGGGAGCAGTTCTAC.

This chain joins TRBV3-1 and TRBJ1-1; TRBD1 agrees at 12 bases. CDR3 size: 16 residues. The V gene end was trimmed by 4 bases and the J gene end by 3 bases; junction bases not matched to a gene: 6. CDR1 and CDR2 (germline): LGHDT, YNNKEL (reference sequence). CDR3: CASSLWDRGLHTEAFF. The CDR3 region has the DNA TGTGCCAGCAGCCTCTGGGACAGGGGGCTTCACACTGAAGCTTTCTTT.

The gene calls are TRBV29-1 and TRBJ1-2; no firm D call. Germline CDR1 is SQVTM and CDR2 is ANQGSEA. Deletions cut 3 bases from V and 8 bases from J, with 7 bases between. The CDR3 totals 10 residues. The CDR3 here is CSVDEGGYTF. CDR3 DNA sequence: TGCAGCGTTGACGAGGGCGGCTACACCTTC.

The genes are TRBV7-2 and TRBJ2-7; the match to TRBD2 covers 9 bases. Trimming removed 5 bases from V and 0 bases from J; junction bases left unmatched: 8. The CDR3 is made up of 16 amino acids. Germline V gene lookup returns CDR1 SGHTA and CDR2 FQGNSA. CDR3 amino acids: CASSPFLSGSSYEQYF. CDR3 sequence (DNA): TGTGCCAGCAGCCCCTTCCTTAGCGGGAGCTCCTACGAGCAGTACTTC.

This sequence joins TRBV20-1 and TRBJ2-7; no clear D gene. The germline CDR1 and CDR2 sequences are DFQATT and SNEGSKA (reference sequence). The length of the CDR3 is 8 residues. Between the trimmed V and J ends, which lost 8 bases and 4 bases, there was a span of 3 bases. CDR3 region: CSTYEQYF. The CDR3 bases are TGCAGTACTTACGAGCAGTACTTC.

The chain recombines TRBV20-1 with TRBJ2-7; TRBD2 agrees at 7 bases. Germline trimming cut 5 bases from V and 5 bases from J; bases unmatched to any gene: 9. There are 13 residues in the CDR3. Germline V CDR1 and CDR2: DFQATT, SNEGSKA (reference sequence). This CDR3 is CSAPPGTSDEQYF. In DNA form, the CDR3 reads TGCAGTGCTCCCCCAGGAACTAGCGACGAGCAGTACTTC.

This clonotype came up a few times. V is TRBV6-1 and J is TRBJ1-1; D unclear. Trimming shortened V by 2 bases and J by 4 bases, and 8 bases separated the two germline ends. The CDR3 covers 13 residues. From germline, CDR1 is MNHNS and CDR2 SASEGT. The CDR3 bases are TGTGCCAGCAGTGAACAAATGGGCACTGAAGCTTTCTTT. Encoded protein: CASSEQMGTEAFF.

The gene calls are TRBV7-9 and TRBJ1-1; 7 bases are a match to TRBD1. CDR1 and CDR2 (germline): SEHNR, FQNEAQ (reference sequence). Germline trimming cut 5 bases from V and 2 bases from J; bases unmatched to any gene: 5. The CDR3 spans 14 residues. The CDR3 loop reads CASSRQGPNTEAFF. CDR3 sequence (DNA): TGTGCCAGCAGCAGACAGGGCCCTAACACTGAAGCTTTCTTT.

J is TRBJ2-3 and V is TRBV15; tentatively, D is TRBD1 (6 bases). The V end was cut by 0 bases, the J end by 2 bases, with 15 bases between. This CDR3 contains 17 residues. CDR1 LNHNV and CDR2 YYDKDF come from the germline V gene (reference sequence). CDR3 DNA: TGTGCCACCAGCAGAGATTACCCGACAGGCCCCACAGATACGCAGTATTTT. Translation gives CATSRDYPTGPTDTQYF.

The sample holds a few counts of this clonotype. The chain combines TRBV7-6 with TRBJ2-5, with 10 bases identical to TRBD2. The junction had 5 bases not matched to a gene; V was cut back by 1 base and J by 0 bases. Germline V gene sequence: CDR1 SGHVS, CDR2 FNYEAQ. This CDR3 is built from 17 residues. CDR3 nucleotides: TGTGCCAGCAGCTTAGTATCGACTAGCGGGTACCAAGAGACCCAGTACTTC. Its protein product is CASSLVSTSGYQETQYF.

Turning to this clonotype: This CDR3 is missing its conserved last phenylalanine or tryptophan, likely due to a read error. The V and J genes are TRBV7-2 and TRBJ2-1; 9 nucleotides align to TRBD2. The CDR3 loop spans 15 amino acids. The J segment lost 6 bases and the V segment lost 2 bases, leaving 5 bases of the junction unmatched. Germline lookup yields CDR1 SGHTA and CDR2 FQGNSA. The CDR3 DNA reads TGTGCCAGCAGCTTATTAGGGACTAGCAGCAATGAGCAGTTCTTA. The encoded protein is CASSLLGTSSNEQFL.

V gene TRBV5-5 combines with J gene TRBJ1-3; D call uncertain. V shed 0 bases and J shed 0 bases, with 7 bases lying between them. The CDR3 totals 15 residues. Germline-derived CDR1 and CDR2 are SGHKS and YYEKEE (reference sequence). The DNA for the CDR3 is TGTGCCAGCAGCTTGGCGGCGGTCTCTGGAAACACCATATATTTT. This gives the protein CASSLAAVSGNTIYF.

The CDR3 DNA is TGTGCCAGCATCGGAGAGGGCTCCGGCTACGAGCAGTACTTC. This encodes CASIGEGSGYEQYF. This sequence joins TRBV2 and TRBJ2-7, with D perhaps matching TRBD2 (5 bases). CDR3 length: 14 amino acids. Germline CDR1 SNHLY, CDR2 FYNNEI. V lost 7 bases, J lost 3 bases, and 16 bases lay in between. The full variable domain, rest sourced from reference TRBV2 and TRBJ2-7, is EPEVTQTPSHQVTQMGQEVILRCVPISNHLYFYWYRQILGQKVEFLVSFYNNEISEKSEIFDDQFSVERPDGSNFTLKIRSTKLEDSAMYFCASIGEGSGYEQYFGPGTRLTVT.

This chain links TRBV9 with TRBJ2-7; D is perhaps TRBD1 or TRBD2 (5 bases each). The CDR3 spans 14 residues. Germline V CDR1 and CDR2: SGDLS, YYNGEE. Trimming removed 3 bases from V and 4 bases from J, with 14 bases in between. The CDR3 coding sequence is TGTGCCAGCAGCGGGGGACGGGACCTTTACGAGCAGTACTTC. It is translated as CASSGGRDLYEQYF.

The chain uses TRBV5-1 and TRBJ2-1, with 11 bases aligning to TRBD2. There are 15 residues in the CDR3. V trimming: 4 bases; J trimming: 5 bases; junction bases outside the gene matches: 5. Germline-derived CDR1 and CDR2 are SGHRS and YFSETQ. The CDR3, as DNA: TGCGCCAGCAGCGCGGGACTAGCGGCAAACAATGAGCAGTTCTTC. As protein: CASSAGLAANNEQFF.

The chain combines TRBV28 with TRBJ1-5; the D gene is possibly TRBD1 (5 bases). This CDR3 is built from 15 residues. Trimming took off 6 bases at V and 3 bases at J, with 15 bases between the two ends. Germline V gene sequence: CDR1 MDHEN, CDR2 SYDVKM. Here the CDR3 DNA reads TGTGCCAGCAGCCAGGGTCTCGGGCTCAATCAGCCCCAGCATTTT. The encoded protein is CASSQGLGLNQPQHF.

There are a few counts of this clonotype. The chain employs TRBV20-1 and TRBJ1-6; D is unresolved. Germline V gene sequence: CDR1 DFQATT, CDR2 SNEGSKA (reference sequence). This CDR3 is 14 amino acids long. V lost 0 bases to trimming and J lost 6 bases, with 9 bases between them. The CDR3 is CSARDSGINSPLHF. CDR3 sequence (DNA): TGCAGTGCTAGAGATTCGGGAATTAATTCACCCCTCCACTTT.

This sequence joins TRBV6-2 or TRBV6-3 and TRBJ2-7, with D tentatively TRBD1 or TRBD2 (5 bases each). Per the germline V gene, CDR1 is MNHEY and CDR2 is SVGEGT. The CDR3 is 13 amino acids. Trimming shortened V by 6 bases and J by 7 bases, and 16 bases separated the two germline ends. The CDR3 region has the DNA TGTGCCAGCAGCATCGGGACCGGCGGAGAGCAGTACTTC. Protein sequence: CASSIGTGGEQYF.